This is a list of T cell receptor beta chains from one sample in a study of beta chain features in type 1 diabetes. Clones were read by immunoSEQ multiplex PCR, and TCRdb kept only the in-frame ones, dropping some. The data show a few hundred thousand clones, over 8.5% seen once. Material for sequencing was naive CD4+ T cells from blood. All receptors derive from a woman in her late teens or twenties in good health. The CDR3 runs from the conserved cysteine through the conserved F or W. Not all rows give a size; the values are once, few, many and, for expanded clones, a class.

clone_size | j_call | v_call | cdr3_aa
NA | TRBJ1-1 | TRBV7-2 | CALAPGQANTEAFF
few | TRBJ1-1 | TRBV5-1 | CASSLSTGDRGLNEAFF
NA | TRBJ1-1 | TRBV4-1 | CASSLEQGISQAFF
few | TRBJ2-6 | TRBV18 | CASSPGPGANVLTF
NA | TRBJ1-2 | TRBV7-8 | CASSRVDRGGGYTF
NA | TRBJ1-1 | TRBV2 | CASSGGENTEAFF
NA | TRBJ2-2 | TRBV5-1 | CASSDQGHLVTGELFF
few | TRBJ2-3 | TRBV7-6 | CASSLSGPSTDTQYF
few | TRBJ1-6 | TRBV6-6 | CASTDRADSPLHF
NA | TRBJ2-7 | TRBV21-1 | CATPRVCEQYF
few | TRBJ2-3 | TRBV5-4 | CASSQSTGGAGTDTQYF
few | TRBJ1-1 | TRBV28 | CASSLGQGEAFF
NA | TRBJ1-6 | TRBV9 | CASTRDSGSYSPLHF
few | TRBJ2-1 | TRBV28 | CASRAGPYNEQFF
NA | TRBJ2-6 | TRBV5-1 | CASSAILAGGLSGANVLTF
few | TRBJ2-3 | TRBV2 | CASIRDTQYF
once | TRBJ2-7 | TRBV5-6 | CASSFVGQGGYEQYF
NA | TRBJ2-1 | TRBV10-3 | CATTGRSSRPNEQFF
NA | TRBJ1-5 | TRBV2 | CASSRDRRNQPQHF
NA | TRBJ2-7 | TRBV4-1 | CASSQDFVAANSYEQYF
NA | TRBJ2-4 | TRBV5-1 | CASSFGGELAKNIQYF
NA | TRBJ2-3 | TRBV9 | CASSVAGSLDTQYF
NA | TRBJ1-1 | TRBV4-1 | CASSPGTAAKVGTEAFF
NA | TRBJ2-6 | TRBV15 | CATSTAGSGANVLTF
NA | TRBJ1-1 | TRBV28 | CASIKYTEAFF
few | TRBJ2-1 | TRBV2 | CASRTGEGRQKIF
NA | TRBJ1-5 | TRBV28 | CASSSGGLVNSNQPQHF
NA | TRBJ2-6 | TRBV21-1 | CASSKGPQGASGANVLTF
few | TRBJ2-7 | TRBV28 | CASSNGGGREQYF
NA | TRBJ2-3 | TRBV6-1 | CASTTEEGTDTQYF
NA | TRBJ2-7 | TRBV5-1 | CASSSTTGFDEQYF
NA | TRBJ2-3 | TRBV6-6 | CASSVGSTDTQYF
NA | TRBJ2-3 | TRBV5-6 | CASSSGLAGGARTQYF
few | TRBJ1-1 | TRBV11-2 | CASSYTGTGTEAFF
few | TRBJ2-7 | TRBV7-3 | CASSRGRGDEQYF
NA | TRBJ1-6 | TRBV9 | CASSGGSPNSPLHF
NA | TRBJ2-4 | TRBV6-6 | CASRLSGIAKNIQYF
few | TRBJ2-1 | TRBV5-1 | CASRTLAGALNEQFF
few | TRBJ1-1 | TRBV30 | CAWGGGLGSGDTEAFF
NA | TRBJ2-7 | TRBV7-6 | CASSLLAGGVHEQYF
few | TRBJ1-1 | TRBV19 | CASSPDSLVDTEAFF
few | TRBJ2-2 | TRBV10-3 | CAISGGSGELFF
NA | TRBJ1-2 | TRBV6-6 | CASRESGHKIYGYTF
NA | TRBJ2-3 | TRBV7-6 | CASSLTASTDTQYF
NA | TRBJ2-3 | TRBV25-1 | CASSVGQSLLVDTQYF
few | TRBJ1-1 | TRBV2 | CASSVAGAGTEAFF
NA | TRBJ2-4 | TRBV9 | CASARRESSNIQYF
NA | TRBJ2-5 | TRBV2 | CASSTEAQETQYF
NA | TRBJ1-2 | TRBV7-2 | CASSFDRGVRGYTF
NA | TRBJ1-1 | TRBV27 | CASSLSKLQHAGPEAFF
few | TRBJ2-4 | TRBV13 | CASSLSFRGPKNIQYF
many | TRBJ2-7 | TRBV9 | CASSGAGGRSYEQYF
NA | TRBJ1-1 | TRBV7-9 | CASSLGTAPEAFF
many | TRBJ2-7 | TRBV30 | CAWRALSSYEQYF
NA | TRBJ1-1 | TRBV7-6 | CASSLPYEAGMNTEAFF
NA | TRBJ1-1 | TRBV7-2 | CASSSGPGRNTEAFF
few | TRBJ2-2 | TRBV6-5 | CASRSGTGELFF
NA | TRBJ1-2 | TRBV19 | CASTRGQDHNYGYTF
NA | TRBJ1-1 | TRBV7-3 | CASSSWSGIGSTEAFF